The text below deals with one T cell receptor (beta chain). Antigen specificity is unknown. The germline V gene encodes CDR1 SQVTM and CDR2 ANQGSEA. With V trimmed by 7 bases and J by 13 bases, 13 bases remained unmatched. CDR3 length: 12 residues. These data are taken from a study of spatial heterogeneity in lung cancer. Across the whole study: Beta-chain sequences were consistently detected more often than alpha-chain sequences.

The time point: sample taken at primary tumor resection. Unsorted whole RNA from tumor, nontumor lung or frozen PBMC underwent sequencing. More than 70 TRACERx patients with early, untreated non-small cell lung cancer donated samples. Study results and limitations: The study found ubiquitous expanded tumor TCRs in blood more at resection than follow-up.

The study tagged each TCR cDNA molecule with a unique molecular identifier. Each CDR3 protein gets one entry after TCRdb re-called the 5' RACE reads with MiXCR. The repertoire holds tens of thousands of distinct CDR3 sequences, with approximately 18% as singletons. This receptor was obtained from a male donor with early-stage non-small cell lung cancer. V usage is TRBV29-1 and J usage is TRBJ2-1, with 7 bases lining up with TRBD1. Material: PBMCs, obtained at surgery. The CDR3 nucleotides are TGCAGCGCCCACGCCGGGGACAGACTCCAGTTCTTC. Encoded protein: CSAHAGDRLQFF.